A selection of T cell receptor beta chains follows, all from one sample in a study of cytomegalovirus exposure and HLA in healthy donors. The method was immunoSEQ multiplex PCR; TCRdb's version includes in-frame clones alone and lacks a portion of them. The table records around 300,000 clones, about 90% of them present only once. Specimen: PBMCs. These receptors were taken from a woman aged 18-29 years in good health and CMV-seronegative. CDR3s include the opening cysteine and the closing phenylalanine or tryptophan. A D gene is named only where the DNA matches it firmly. Not all rows give a size; the values are once, few, many and, for expanded clones, a class.

d_call: TRBD1; clone_size: NA; cdr3_length: 14; v_call: TRBV10-3; j_call: TRBJ2-3; cdr3_aa: CAIRGTGGLDTQYF; cdr3_nt: TGTGCCATCAGAGGGACAGGGGGTTTAGATACGCAGTATTTT
d_call: TRBD1; clone_size: NA; cdr3_length: 15; v_call: TRBV28; j_call: TRBJ2-7; cdr3_aa: CASRSLGTGAYEQYF; cdr3_nt: TGTGCCAGCAGGTCACTGGGGACAGGGGCCTACGAGCAGTACTTC
d_call: TRBD2; clone_size: NA; cdr3_length: 18; v_call: TRBV7-9; j_call: TRBJ2-5; cdr3_aa: CSSTPVLSSGLGAETQYF; cdr3_nt: TGTTCCAGCACCCCGGTGCTGTCTAGCGGGTTAGGCGCAGAGACCCAGTACTTC
d_call: TRBD2; clone_size: NA; cdr3_length: 14; v_call: TRBV7-2; j_call: TRBJ2-3; cdr3_aa: CASSLGLVSDTQYF; cdr3_nt: TGTGCCAGCAGCTTGGGACTAGTGTCAGATACGCAGTATTTT
d_call: TRBD1; clone_size: NA; cdr3_length: 17; v_call: TRBV29-1; j_call: TRBJ1-6; cdr3_aa: CSVGPPRGGTAPCPLHF; cdr3_nt: TGCAGCGTTGGACCCCCCCGGGGGGGGACAGCGCCATGTCCCCTCCACTTT
d_call: NA; clone_size: NA; cdr3_length: 14; v_call: TRBV27; j_call: TRBJ2-2; cdr3_aa: CASSLFEERGELFF; cdr3_nt: TGTGCCAGCAGTTTATTTGAGGAACGCGGGGAGCTGTTTTTT
d_call: NA; clone_size: NA; cdr3_length: 13; v_call: TRBV18; j_call: TRBJ1-3; cdr3_aa: CASSPISASTIYF; cdr3_nt: TGTGCCAGCTCACCAATTTCCGCGAGCACCATATATTTT
d_call: NA; clone_size: once; cdr3_length: 15; v_call: TRBV28; j_call: TRBJ2-7; cdr3_aa: CASSFISRSSYEQYF; cdr3_nt: TGTGCCAGCAGTTTTATCTCTCGGTCATCCTACGAGCAGTACTTC
d_call: NA; clone_size: NA; cdr3_length: 12; v_call: TRBV30; j_call: TRBJ2-7; cdr3_aa: CAWMESSYEQYF; cdr3_nt: TGTGCCTGGATGGAGAGCTCCTACGAGCAGTACTTC
d_call: NA; clone_size: NA; cdr3_length: 14; v_call: TRBV9; j_call: TRBJ1-2; cdr3_aa: CASSPRGANYGYTF; cdr3_nt: TGTGCCAGCAGCCCCCGCGGGGCTAACTATGGCTACACCTTC
d_call: NA; clone_size: NA; cdr3_length: 12; v_call: TRBV7-9; j_call: TRBJ1-1; cdr3_aa: CASSLGAGEAFF; cdr3_nt: TGTGCCAGCAGCTTAGGGGCAGGTGAAGCTTTCTTT
d_call: TRBD1; clone_size: few; cdr3_length: 12; v_call: TRBV6-5; j_call: TRBJ1-1; cdr3_aa: CASRRQGSEAFF; cdr3_nt: TGTGCCAGCAGAAGACAGGGGAGTGAAGCTTTCTTT
d_call: NA; clone_size: NA; cdr3_length: 15; v_call: TRBV7-2; j_call: TRBJ1-4; cdr3_aa: CASSLGPLVNEKLFF; cdr3_nt: TGTGCCAGCAGCTTAGGCCCGTTAGTTAATGAAAAACTGTTTTTT
d_call: TRBD2; clone_size: NA; cdr3_length: 18; v_call: TRBV27; j_call: TRBJ2-1; cdr3_aa: CASSLGLAGGRRDNEQFF; cdr3_nt: TGTGCCAGCAGTTTGGGACTAGCGGGGGGGCGGAGAGACAATGAGCAGTTCTTC
d_call: TRBD1; clone_size: NA; cdr3_length: 17; v_call: TRBV19; j_call: TRBJ1-6; cdr3_aa: CASSTRQGSSYNSPLHF; cdr3_nt: TGTGCCAGTAGTACCAGACAGGGGAGCTCCTATAATTCACCCCTCCACTTT
d_call: TRBD2; clone_size: NA; cdr3_length: 14; v_call: TRBV7-3; j_call: TRBJ2-1; cdr3_aa: CASSASGTSDEQFF; cdr3_nt: TGTGCCAGCAGCGCATCCGGGACTAGCGATGAGCAGTTCTTC
d_call: NA; clone_size: once; cdr3_length: 14; v_call: TRBV2; j_call: TRBJ2-7; cdr3_aa: CASSGAAGSYEQYF; cdr3_nt: TGTGCCAGCAGTGGGGCAGCGGGCTCCTACGAGCAGTACTTC
d_call: NA; clone_size: NA; cdr3_length: 15; v_call: TRBV5-1; j_call: TRBJ2-1; cdr3_aa: CASSFRGGAYNEQFF; cdr3_nt: TGCGCCAGCAGCTTCCGAGGGGGGGCCTACAATGAGCAGTTCTTC
d_call: TRBD1; clone_size: NA; cdr3_length: 16; v_call: TRBV7-6; j_call: TRBJ2-3; cdr3_aa: CASSLPTGGSFDTQYF; cdr3_nt: TGTGCCAGCAGCCTACCAACAGGGGGATCTTTTGATACGCAGTATTTT
d_call: NA; clone_size: NA; cdr3_length: 14; v_call: TRBV18; j_call: TRBJ2-7; cdr3_aa: CASSPAIDRYEQYF; cdr3_nt: TGTGCCAGCTCACCAGCCATCGACAGGTACGAGCAGTACTTC
d_call: TRBD2; clone_size: NA; cdr3_length: 16; v_call: TRBV27; j_call: TRBJ2-2; cdr3_aa: CASSRSAGGGTGELFF; cdr3_nt: TGTGCCAGCAGTCGATCAGCGGGGGGCGGGACCGGGGAGCTGTTTTTT
d_call: NA; clone_size: NA; cdr3_length: 14; v_call: TRBV2; j_call: TRBJ1-1; cdr3_aa: CASSAGVGDTEAFF; cdr3_nt: TGTGCCAGCAGTGCAGGGGTCGGCGACACTGAAGCTTTCTTT
d_call: TRBD2; clone_size: NA; cdr3_length: 15; v_call: TRBV2; j_call: TRBJ2-7; cdr3_aa: CASSGLAGEPDEQYF; cdr3_nt: TGTGCCAGCAGTGGTCTAGCGGGAGAGCCGGACGAGCAGTACTTC
d_call: TRBD1; clone_size: NA; cdr3_length: 18; v_call: TRBV19; j_call: TRBJ2-1; cdr3_aa: CASSIEYPTGLGYNEQFF; cdr3_nt: TGTGCCAGTAGTATCGAATATCCGACAGGGTTGGGTTACAATGAGCAGTTCTTC
d_call: NA; clone_size: NA; cdr3_length: 14; v_call: TRBV9; j_call: TRBJ1-5; cdr3_aa: CASSVGSADQPQHF; cdr3_nt: TGTGCCAGCAGCGTAGGAAGCGCGGATCAGCCCCAGCATTTT
d_call: TRBD2; clone_size: NA; cdr3_length: 17; v_call: TRBV9; j_call: TRBJ2-1; cdr3_aa: CASSVGGGAASYNEQFF; cdr3_nt: TGTGCCAGCAGCGTAGGCGGGGGGGCGGCCTCCTACAATGAGCAGTTCTTC
d_call: TRBD2; clone_size: NA; cdr3_length: 16; v_call: TRBV9; j_call: TRBJ2-7; cdr3_aa: CASSANRGLAGGEQYF; cdr3_nt: TGTGCCAGCAGCGCCAACCGAGGACTAGCGGGGGGTGAGCAGTACTTC
d_call: NA; clone_size: NA; cdr3_length: 16; v_call: TRBV5-5; j_call: TRBJ2-7; cdr3_aa: CASSSATGILGHEQYF; cdr3_nt: TGTGCCAGCAGCTCCGCAACCGGGATTCTAGGCCACGAGCAGTACTTC
d_call: TRBD2; clone_size: NA; cdr3_length: 19; v_call: TRBV4-2; j_call: TRBJ2-7; cdr3_aa: CASSQVFSGSSGYSYEQYF; cdr3_nt: TGTGCCAGCAGCCAAGTTTTTAGCGGGTCGAGCGGGTACTCCTACGAGCAGTACTTC
d_call: NA; clone_size: once; cdr3_length: 12; v_call: TRBV30; j_call: TRBJ2-7; cdr3_aa: CAWSKDSQEQYF; cdr3_nt: TGTGCCTGGAGTAAGGACAGCCAGGAGCAGTACTTC
d_call: NA; clone_size: NA; cdr3_length: 15; v_call: TRBV2; j_call: TRBJ1-2; cdr3_aa: CASSDVFPGGYGYTF; cdr3_nt: TGTGCCAGCAGTGATGTGTTCCCGGGGGGCTATGGCTACACCTTC
d_call: NA; clone_size: NA; cdr3_length: 14; v_call: TRBV27; j_call: TRBJ1-1; cdr3_aa: CASSPYNGADEAFF; cdr3_nt: TGTGCCAGCAGCCCATATAATGGAGCTGATGAAGCTTTCTTT
d_call: NA; clone_size: NA; cdr3_length: 15; v_call: TRBV30; j_call: TRBJ1-5; cdr3_aa: CAWSSPGRDNQPQHF; cdr3_nt: TGTGCCTGGAGTTCCCCGGGGAGGGACAATCAGCCCCAGCATTTT
d_call: TRBD2; clone_size: NA; cdr3_length: 14; v_call: TRBV2; j_call: TRBJ2-5; cdr3_aa: CASRPGGPRETQYF; cdr3_nt: TGTGCCAGCAGGCCGGGGGGGCCGAGAGAGACCCAGTACTTC
d_call: NA; clone_size: NA; cdr3_length: 15; v_call: TRBV7-8; j_call: TRBJ1-4; cdr3_aa: CASSLRERGDEKLFF; cdr3_nt: TGTGCCAGCAGCCTAAGGGAACGGGGTGATGAAAAACTGTTTTTT
d_call: TRBD1; clone_size: NA; cdr3_length: 15; v_call: TRBV4-1; j_call: TRBJ2-7; cdr3_aa: CASSQGQGIDYEQYF; cdr3_nt: TGCGCCAGCAGCCAAGGACAGGGAATCGACTACGAGCAGTACTTC
d_call: NA; clone_size: few; cdr3_length: 14; v_call: TRBV7-9; j_call: TRBJ1-5; cdr3_aa: CASSPTGRDQPQHF; cdr3_nt: TGTGCCAGCAGCCCCACGGGGAGAGATCAGCCCCAGCATTTT
d_call: NA; clone_size: once; cdr3_length: 11; v_call: TRBV29-1; j_call: TRBJ2-1; cdr3_aa: CSEKTGNEQFF; cdr3_nt: TGCAGCGAGAAGACAGGTAATGAGCAGTTCTTC
d_call: NA; clone_size: NA; cdr3_length: 16; v_call: TRBV5-4; j_call: TRBJ2-5; cdr3_aa: CASSTPSAMDWKTQYF; cdr3_nt: TGTGCCAGCAGCACACCTAGCGCTATGGACTGGAAGACCCAGTACTTC
d_call: TRBD2; clone_size: NA; cdr3_length: 20; v_call: TRBV13; j_call: TRBJ2-1; cdr3_aa: CASSLAAASGGDSSYNEQFF; cdr3_nt: TGTGCCAGCAGCTTAGCGGCGGCTAGCGGGGGGGACAGCTCCTACAATGAGCAGTTCTTC
d_call: NA; clone_size: NA; cdr3_length: 15; v_call: TRBV19; j_call: TRBJ1-4; cdr3_aa: CASTNPGTGGEKLFF; cdr3_nt: TGTGCCAGTACCAACCCTGGGACCGGAGGGGAAAAACTGTTTTTT
d_call: NA; clone_size: NA; cdr3_length: 15; v_call: TRBV5-8; j_call: TRBJ2-5; cdr3_aa: CASSLTRGMSQEQYF; cdr3_nt: TGTGCCAGCAGCCTCACGAGGGGGATGTCGCAGGAGCAGTACTTC
d_call: NA; clone_size: once; cdr3_length: 18; v_call: TRBV5-6; j_call: TRBJ2-2; cdr3_aa: CASSPPGWRAGLAGELFF; cdr3_nt: TGTGCCAGCAGCCCCCCCGGGTGGAGGGCCGGTTTGGCCGGGGAGCTGTTTTTT
d_call: NA; clone_size: once; cdr3_length: 14; v_call: TRBV13; j_call: TRBJ1-5; cdr3_aa: CASSLRQFDQPQHF; cdr3_nt: TGTGCCAGCAGCCTTCGACAGTTCGATCAGCCCCAGCATTTT
d_call: NA; clone_size: once; cdr3_length: 14; v_call: TRBV9; j_call: TRBJ1-3; cdr3_aa: CASSVGPLPNTIYF; cdr3_nt: TGTGCCAGCAGCGTAGGTCCACTTCCAAACACCATATATTTT
d_call: NA; clone_size: few; cdr3_length: 15; v_call: TRBV5-6; j_call: TRBJ1-5; cdr3_aa: CASSLGLNSNQPQHF; cdr3_nt: TGTGCCAGCAGCTTGGGACTTAATAGCAATCAGCCCCAGCATTTT
d_call: TRBD1; clone_size: NA; cdr3_length: 14; v_call: TRBV7-8; j_call: TRBJ2-7; cdr3_aa: CASRFTGGSYEQYF; cdr3_nt: TGTGCCAGCCGTTTTACAGGGGGATCCTACGAGCAGTACTTC
d_call: TRBD1; clone_size: NA; cdr3_length: 15; v_call: TRBV30; j_call: TRBJ1-2; cdr3_aa: CAWSVWTGENYGYTF; cdr3_nt: TGTGCCTGGAGTGTATGGACAGGGGAAAACTATGGCTACACCTTC
d_call: TRBD1; clone_size: NA; cdr3_length: 16; v_call: TRBV18; j_call: TRBJ2-5; cdr3_aa: CASSLIRTGVLETQYF; cdr3_nt: TGTGCCAGCTCACTAATTCGGACAGGGGTGTTAGAGACCCAGTACTTC
d_call: TRBD1; clone_size: NA; cdr3_length: 15; v_call: TRBV7-9; j_call: TRBJ1-6; cdr3_aa: CASSPGTGDVRPLHF; cdr3_nt: TGTGCCAGCAGTCCCGGGACAGGGGATGTAAGGCCCCTCCACTTT
d_call: TRBD1; clone_size: NA; cdr3_length: 15; v_call: TRBV30; j_call: TRBJ2-6; cdr3_aa: CAWSPGGSGANVLTF; cdr3_nt: TGTGCCTGGAGTCCAGGGGGCTCTGGGGCCAACGTCCTGACTTTC
d_call: TRBD2; clone_size: NA; cdr3_length: 16; v_call: TRBV19; j_call: TRBJ2-1; cdr3_aa: CASIGTSGISYNEQFF; cdr3_nt: TGTGCCAGTATAGGGACTAGCGGGATCTCCTACAATGAGCAGTTCTTC
d_call: TRBD1; clone_size: NA; cdr3_length: 16; v_call: TRBV19; j_call: TRBJ1-2; cdr3_aa: CASSIRDSNTNYGYTF; cdr3_nt: TGTGCCAGTAGTATCCGGGACAGCAACACTAACTATGGCTACACCTTC
d_call: NA; clone_size: NA; cdr3_length: 14; v_call: TRBV19; j_call: TRBJ2-1; cdr3_aa: CASSIRGVYNEQFF; cdr3_nt: TGTGCCAGTAGTATCAGGGGGGTCTACAATGAGCAGTTCTTC
d_call: TRBD2; clone_size: NA; cdr3_length: 15; v_call: TRBV5-1; j_call: TRBJ2-1; cdr3_aa: CASSLSGGGTNEQFF; cdr3_nt: TGCGCCAGCAGCTTGAGCGGGGGGGGTACCAATGAGCAGTTCTTC
d_call: NA; clone_size: NA; cdr3_length: 16; v_call: TRBV4-1; j_call: TRBJ2-3; cdr3_aa: CASSQAIGASTDTQYF; cdr3_nt: TGCGCCAGCAGCCAAGCGATTGGGGCCAGCACAGATACGCAGTATTTT
d_call: TRBD1; clone_size: NA; cdr3_length: 16; v_call: TRBV27; j_call: TRBJ2-1; cdr3_aa: CASSSPRDRSPHEQFF; cdr3_nt: TGTGCCAGCAGTTCACCCCGGGACAGGAGCCCTCATGAGCAGTTCTTC
d_call: NA; clone_size: NA; cdr3_length: 13; v_call: TRBV5-6; j_call: TRBJ2-1; cdr3_aa: CASSFGRYNEQFF; cdr3_nt: TGTGCCAGCAGCTTTGGGAGGTACAATGAGCAGTTCTTC